This T cell receptor beta chain comes out of a study of regulatory T cells in long-lasting Graves disease. Study-level findings and limits: Persistent Graves' patients showed a TCR diversity that was lower than that of newly diagnosed ones. What was studied was peripheral blood only, and not thyroid tissue.

Both iRepertoire HTBI primers and Arm-PCR of CDR3 regions were used to build the TCR beta libraries. One entry per CDR3 protein, called by TCRdb with MiXCR from the multiplex PCR reads. The top ten hold about 25% of the sample, which has about 440,000 distinct CDR3 sequences, around 15% seen once. The sample's time point: newly diagnosed GD, antithyroid drugs for less than 3 months. RNA isolated from PBMCs was used to make the TCR library. The CDR3 contains 13 residues. V was cut by 5 bases and J by 7 bases, with 14 bases left in between. Germline CDR1 SGHTA, CDR2 FQGTGA. A remark on this clonotype: Its target is not known.

In addition, the sample was reused for a study of T cells in Graves' hyperthyroidism and ophthalmopathy. That source notes: Patients counted as stable if ophthalmopathy did not develop within 18 months. Diagnoses rested on clinical symptoms, serum thyroxine and TRAb, thyroid ultrasound and orbital computed tomography.

The sequenced sample was peripheral blood mononuclear cells (PBMCs), obtained at new diagnosis, from a patient treated with antithyroid drugs. The chain joins TRBV7-3 to TRBJ1-1, with D uncertain. The sequence was obtained from a woman younger than 30 with Graves disease. CDR3 loop: CASSPVGWGEAFF. CDR3 nucleotide sequence: TGTGCCAGCAGCCCCGTAGGTTGGGGTGAAGCTTTCTTT.